Shown below are 2 T cell receptor beta chains from a single sample sequenced in a study of T cells after somatic rescue of genetic block. Sequencing used immunoSEQ multiplex PCR; TCRdb keeps in-frame clones, though not all of them. The sample lists 80,000 to 100,000 clones; over 80% were seen once. Sequencing was performed on peripheral blood mononuclear cells (PBMCs). These receptors were obtained from a woman aged 18-29 years.

The chain recombines TRBV4-3 with TRBJ1-1; D possibly corresponds to TRBD1 (5 bases). Trimming shortened V by 0 bases and J by 1 base, and 9 bases separated the two germline ends. From germline, CDR1 is LGHNA and CDR2 YSLEER. This CDR3 is built from 15 residues. The CDR3 protein is CASSQDPGGNTEAFF. The CDR3 DNA is TGCGCCAGCAGCCAAGATCCCGGGGGGAACACTGAAGCTTTCTTT.

The rearrangement uses TRBV30 and TRBJ2-3; no definite D call. The V end lost 3 bases, the J end lost 6 bases, and 7 bases lay between the germline ends. This CDR3 comprises 11 residues. The V gene's germline CDR1 is GTSNPN and CDR2 SVGIG (reference sequence). CDR3 bases: TGTGCCTGGAGCTTTCTGGATACGCAGTATTTT. This gives the protein CAWSFLDTQYF. The variable domain in full, completed from reference TRBV30 and TRBJ2-3, reads SQTIHQWPATLVQPVGSPLSLECTVEGTSNPNLYWYRQAAGRGLQLLFYSVGIGQISSEVPQNLSASRPQDRQFILSSKKLLLSDSGFYLCAWSFLDTQYFGPGTRLTVL.